This passage covers 10 T cell receptor beta chains from one sample sequenced in a study of response to subunit inactivated influenza vaccine. TCRdb redid the calling of the RT-PCR reads with MiXCR, one entry per CDR3 protein. The sample carries around 750,000 distinct CDR3 sequences, 20% to 25% recorded once. The sample was PBMCs from blood, taken less than 6 days after vaccination. All receptors come from a man over 45 who received an inactivated influenza vaccine.

This clonotype was counted once. The genes are TRBV2 and TRBJ2-2; weak D call: TRBD1 (5 bases). V lost 6 bases and J lost 3, with 11 bases in between. CDR1 and CDR2 (germline): SNHLY, FYNNEI. This CDR3 spans 14 amino acids. Written as DNA, the CDR3 is TGTGCCAGCAGAAGGACACCGGACACCGGGGAGCTGTTTTTT. Translating gives CASRRTPDTGELFF. The whole variable domain, filled in from reference TRBV2 and TRBJ2-2, reads EPEVTQTPSHQVTQMGQEVILRCVPISNHLYFYWYRQILGQKVEFLVSFYNNEISEKSEIFDDQFSVERPDGSNFTLKIRSTKLEDSAMYFCASRRTPDTGELFFGEGSRLTVL.

This clonotype was seen a few times. This chain connects TRBV28 to TRBJ1-5; unclear D gene. This CDR3 is 14 amino acids long. Per the germline V gene, CDR1 is MDHEN and CDR2 is SYDVKM. This CDR3 reads CSGRSRYSNQPQHF. The CDR3 DNA is TGTTCCGGCCGATCGAGGTATAGCAATCAGCCCCAGCATTTT.

The chain joins TRBV15 to TRBJ2-1, with 7 positions matching TRBD2. The junction had 5 bases not matched to a gene; V was cut back by 6 bases and J by 0 bases. Germline assignment: CDR1 LNHNV and CDR2 YYDKDF (reference sequence). The CDR3 is 15 amino acids. The CDR3 protein is CATSYTSVSYNEQFF. CDR3 DNA: TGTGCCACCAGTTATACTAGCGTCTCCTACAATGAGCAGTTCTTC.

This clonotype appeared many times. This chain joins TRBV5-1 and TRBJ2-7; 9 nucleotides match TRBD2. The germline CDR1 and CDR2 sequences are SGHRS and YFSETQ. The V gene end was trimmed by 0 bases and the J gene end by 2 bases; junction bases not matched to a gene: 3. The CDR3 sequence is 15 residues long. The CDR3 sequence is CASSLDGLATYEQYF. CDR3 DNA sequence: TGCGCCAGCAGCTTGGATGGACTAGCGACCTACGAGCAGTACTTC.

Only one count was recorded for this clonotype. This chain joins TRBV18 and TRBJ2-5; no clear D gene. Germline V lookup: CDR1 KGHSH, CDR2 LQKENI. There are 17 residues in the CDR3. Trimming pared 0 bases from V and 0 bases from J, leaving 14 bases between. The CDR3 nucleotides read TGTGCCAGCTCACCACCGAATTATCCTACTCACCAAGAGACCCAGTACTTC. It is translated as CASSPPNYPTHQETQYF.

The genes are TRBV24-1 and TRBJ2-5; TRBD2 matches 14 bases. CDR1 KGHDR and CDR2 SFDVKD come from the germline V gene. Germline trimming cut 4 bases from V and 4 bases from J; bases unmatched to any gene: 4. The CDR3 runs 16 residues. The CDR3 loop is CATSDPGLAGVETQYF. CDR3 coding DNA: TGTGCCACCAGTGACCCGGGACTAGCGGGAGTAGAGACCCAGTACTTC.

The table lists this clonotype with a few counts. The rearrangement links TRBV7-2 to TRBJ2-2; no definite D call. Germline CDR1 and CDR2: SGHTA and FQGNSA. Trimming shortened V by 3 bases and J by 4 bases, and 12 bases separated the two germline ends. The CDR3 spans 15 residues. The CDR3 sequence is CASSLGSGATGELFF. The CDR3 DNA reads TGTGCCAGCAGCTTGGGTTCGGGCGCCACCGGGGAGCTGTTTTTT.

A few counts support this clonotype. This chain links TRBV4-2 with TRBJ2-2; TRBD2 agrees at 8 bases. The CDR3 sequence is 17 residues long. With V trimmed by 0 bases and J by 5 bases, 8 bases remained unmatched. Germline V gives CDR1 LGHNA, CDR2 YNFKEQ. In DNA form, the CDR3 reads TGTGCCAGCAGCCAAGAAGCAACTAGCGGAGAGACCGGGGAGCTGTTTTTT. Translation: CASSQEATSGETGELFF.

This clonotype was observed a few times. The chain couples TRBV6-1 to TRBJ2-7; no reliable D call. The CDR3 length is 12 residues. The V gene lost 2 bases and the J gene lost 6 bases, with 8 bases spanning the gap. The germline V gene has CDR1 MNHNS and CDR2 SASEGT. The CDR3 bases are TGTGCCAGCAGTGAACATGCCACCGAGCAGTACTTC. The encoded protein is CASSEHATEQYF.

This chain uses TRBV3-1 with TRBJ2-7; possibly TRBD2 for D (5 bases). CDR3 length: 15 amino acids. V shed 1 base and J shed 2 bases, with 12 bases lying between them. Germline loops: CDR1 LGHDT, CDR2 YNNKEL (reference sequence). The CDR3 is CASSQAPGRPYEQYF. In nucleotides, the CDR3 is TGTGCCAGCAGCCAAGCCCCGGGGAGACCCTACGAGCAGTACTTC.